These 26 T cell receptor beta chains came from one sample sequenced in a study of blood T cell repertoires in COVID-19. Generated by immunoSEQ multiplex PCR, the TCRdb table keeps only in-frame clones and is missing some. This table holds over 50,000 clones, more than 85% found once. The material sequenced was peripheral blood. These receptors came from a middle-aged man with active COVID-19.

The rearrangement joins TRBV5-8 to TRBJ2-7, with 7 nucleotides matching TRBD2. V dropped 0 bases and J dropped 4; count of bases not matched to a gene: 4. CDR3 length equals 14 residues. Germline CDR1 SGHTS, CDR2 YDEGEE. In DNA, the CDR3 is TGTGCCAGCAGCTTGGCCGGGAGGACGTACGAGCAGTACTTC. Translation: CASSLAGRTYEQYF.

V gene TRBV6-1 combines with J gene TRBJ2-1; D is undetermined. Trimming took 2 bases from V and 8 from J, leaving 13 bases between them. The CDR3 has 14 residues. The germline V gene encodes CDR1 MNHNS and CDR2 SASEGT. The chain's CDR3 is CASSELTALDEQFF. CDR3 DNA: TGTGCCAGCAGTGAACTAACAGCCTTAGATGAGCAGTTCTTC.

This chain uses TRBV30 with TRBJ1-1, with D unclear. This CDR3 spans 11 amino acids. Germline V gene sequence: CDR1 GTSNPN, CDR2 SVGIG (reference sequence). Deletions cut 3 bases from V and 2 bases from J, with 4 bases between. CDR3 nucleotide sequence: TGTGCCTGGAGGGCAAACACTGAAGCTTTCTTT. It specifies CAWRANTEAFF.

The chain recombines TRBV2 with TRBJ2-2, with 11 bases lining up with TRBD2. Germline V gene lookup returns CDR1 SNHLY and CDR2 FYNNEI. Trimming at V came to 4 bases and at J to 5 bases, leaving 0 bases not matched to a gene. The CDR3 spans 14 residues. The CDR3 protein is CASSGLAGTGELFF. In DNA form, the CDR3 reads TGTGCCAGCAGTGGACTAGCGGGGACCGGGGAGCTGTTTTTT.

The chain recombines TRBV2 with TRBJ2-1; 8 nucleotides agree with TRBD2. The CDR3 is made up of 15 amino acids. Germline CDR1 SNHLY, CDR2 FYNNEI. The ends lost 5 bases at V and 3 bases at J; junction bases unmatched: 6. CDR3 sequence: CASSQRGPYYNEQFF. Written as DNA, the CDR3 is TGTGCCAGCAGTCAGCGGGGGCCCTACTACAATGAGCAGTTCTTC.

This clone occurred once. V gene TRBV6-5 combines with J gene TRBJ2-7, with 7 positions matching TRBD1. The J segment lost 1 base and the V segment lost 5 bases, leaving 2 bases of the junction unmatched. The V gene's germline CDR1 is MNHEY and CDR2 SVGAGI. The CDR3 spans 13 residues. In DNA, the CDR3 is TGTGCCAGCAGTAGACAGGGTTCCTACGAGCAGTACTTC. Protein sequence: CASSRQGSYEQYF.

The J gene is TRBJ2-7, the V gene TRBV11-2; unclear D gene. V dropped 5 bases and J dropped 0 bases, with 14 bases sitting between them. The CDR3 covers 15 residues. Germline V CDR1 and CDR2: SGHAT, FQNNGV. CDR3 sequence: CASSPLTLSSYEQYF. CDR3 sequence (DNA): TGTGCCAGCAGCCCCCTTACCCTTAGCTCCTACGAGCAGTACTTC.

This clone came up a few times. This chain links TRBV2 with TRBJ1-2; a possible D gene is TRBD1 (6 bases). Germline CDR1 is SNHLY and CDR2 is FYNNEI. This CDR3 is built from 15 residues. The V and J ends lost 5 bases and 4 bases respectively, with 17 bases between them. The CDR3 spells CASSWDTPEIYGYTF. The CDR3 DNA sequence: TGTGCCAGCAGTTGGGACACCCCGGAAATCTATGGCTACACCTTC.

V gene TRBV7-2 combines with J gene TRBJ2-7; TRBD2 agrees at 7 bases. The CDR3 is made up of 17 amino acids. The germline V gene encodes CDR1 SGHTA and CDR2 FQGNSA. V lost 2 bases and J lost 5; bases outside the gene matches: 15. In DNA, the CDR3 is TGTGCCAGCAGCTTACAAAGGGGCCCAGGGAGGGGAGACGAGCAGTACTTC. This codes for CASSLQRGPGRGDEQYF. The full variable domain, completed using reference TRBV7-2 and TRBJ2-7, is GAGVSQSPSNKVTEKGKDVELRCDPISGHTALYWYRQSLGQGLEFLIYFQGNSAPDKSGLPSDRFSAERTGGSVSTLTIQRTQQEDSAVYLCASSLQRGPGRGDEQYFGPGTRLTVT.

The chain combines TRBV4-2 with TRBJ2-7, with a possible D match to TRBD2 (5 bases). From germline, CDR1 is LGHNA and CDR2 YNFKEQ. V lost 0 bases to trimming and J lost 2 bases, with 11 bases between them. CDR3 length: 15 amino acids. CDR3 residues: CASSQEAGNPYEQYF. Here the CDR3 DNA reads TGTGCCAGCAGCCAAGAGGCGGGTAACCCCTACGAGCAGTACTTC.

The CDR3 loop reads CASSIGGANYGYTF. The CDR3 DNA sequence: TGTGCCAGCTCTATAGGGGGCGCAAACTATGGCTACACCTTC. The rearrangement uses TRBV18 and TRBJ1-2; 7 bases are shared with TRBD1. The junction had 6 bases not matched to a gene; V was cut back by 6 bases and J by 2 bases. The germline V gene encodes CDR1 KGHSH and CDR2 LQKENI. The CDR3 has 14 residues.

The chain links TRBV6-5 to TRBJ1-4; no clear D gene. This CDR3 is built from 14 residues. The germline V gene encodes CDR1 MNHEY and CDR2 SVGAGI. Trimming stripped 9 bases from V and 1 base from J, with 12 bases between. CDR3 nucleotide sequence: TGTGCCAGGGGGAGCTTGGGAACTAATGAAAAACTGTTTTTT. It is translated as CARGSLGTNEKLFF.

This chain uses TRBV2 with TRBJ1-5; a possible D gene is TRBD1 (5 bases). Trimming removed 5 bases from V and 6 bases from J, with 8 bases in between. Germline lookup yields CDR1 SNHLY and CDR2 FYNNEI. The CDR3 has 12 amino acids. CDR3 bases: TGTGCCAGCAGTTTAGGGGTTCAGCCCCAGCATTTT. Translated: CASSLGVQPQHF.

The chain uses TRBV3-1 (or the pseudogene TRBV3-2) and TRBJ2-5; 7 nucleotides agree with TRBD2. CDR3 length: 14 amino acids. The V gene end was trimmed by 3 bases and the J gene end by 9 bases; junction bases not matched to a gene: 10. In germline, CDR1 is LGHDT, CDR2 YNNKEL (reference sequence). The CDR3: CASSHTTGAGSQYF. The CDR3 DNA reads TGTGCCAGCAGCCACACGACTGGAGCGGGGTCCCAGTACTTC.

The V call is TRBV7-9, the J call TRBJ2-7; perhaps TRBD2 as D (5 bases). Germline loops: CDR1 SEHNR, CDR2 FQNEAQ (reference sequence). V lost 6 bases and J lost 6, with 12 bases in between. This CDR3 has 12 residues. CDR3 nucleotides: TGTGCCAGCAGTACCTCCGCGGGCGAGCAGTACTTC. Translation: CASSTSAGEQYF.

This clone occurred once. V and J are TRBV5-6 and TRBJ1-5, with D unresolved. This CDR3 is built from 14 residues. CDR1 is SGHDT, CDR2 YYEEEE, per germline. The ends were cut back, 1 base at V and 0 bases at J, with 5 bases in the middle. CDR3 bases: TGTGCCAGCAGCTTGCGCGGTAGCAATCAGCCCCAGCATTTT. This encodes CASSLRGSNQPQHF.

The V call is TRBV30, the J call TRBJ2-2, with D unclear. Germline V CDR1 and CDR2: GTSNPN, SVGIG (reference sequence). The CDR3 runs to 13 residues. Trimming took 4 bases from V and 6 from J, leaving 12 bases between them. Here the CDR3 DNA reads TGTGCCTGGAATGTCGCGGAGCCCGGGGAGCTGTTTTTT. It is translated as CAWNVAEPGELFF.

The chain combines TRBV7-9 with TRBJ1-2; TRBD1 aligns across 8 bases. Germline V gene lookup returns CDR1 SEHNR and CDR2 FQNEAQ (reference sequence). The V and J ends lost 8 bases and 5 bases, in that order; junction bases with no gene match: 19. The CDR3 loop spans 17 amino acids. The chain's CDR3 is CASAPSQGAGRGYGYTF. CDR3 coding DNA: TGTGCCAGCGCTCCCTCTCAGGGGGCAGGGAGGGGGTATGGCTACACCTTC.

This chain links TRBV7-2 with TRBJ1-1; D is possibly TRBD1 (6 bases). Germline CDR1 and CDR2: SGHTA and FQGNSA. This CDR3 spans 14 amino acids. V was pared by 7 bases and J by 2 bases, with 14 bases between. CDR3: CASNVQGPNTEAFF. The CDR3 DNA sequence: TGTGCCAGCAACGTCCAGGGGCCCAACACTGAAGCTTTCTTT.

As for this clone: One end of the junction fails to match germline, which may point to a read error. This chain uses TRBV7-2 with TRBJ1-1, with no clear D. Germline values: CDR1 SGHTA, CDR2 FQGNSA. The CDR3 is made up of 11 amino acids. The CDR3 nucleotides read TGTGCCAGCAGCTTCCAAATTCTGCCCAGCTTT. This translates into CASSFQILPSF. Filled out from reference TRBV7-2 and TRBJ1-1, the complete variable domain reads GAGVSQSPSNKVTEKGKDVELRCDPISGHTALYWYRQSLGQGLEFLIYFQGNSAPDKSGLPSDRFSAERTGGSVSTLTIQRTQQEDSAVYLCASSFQILPSFGQGTRLTVV.

This sequence joins TRBV7-9 and TRBJ1-2; TRBD1 might be the D (5 bases). The CDR3 extends over 15 amino acids. The germline gives CDR1 SEHNR, CDR2 FQNEAQ (reference sequence). V dropped 5 bases and J dropped 4 bases, with 17 bases sitting between them. CDR3 bases: TGTGCCAGCAGCGGTGAGGGCCTGGGGGGCTATGGCTACACCTTC. Its translation is CASSGEGLGGYGYTF.

This clone appeared once. The V gene is TRBV5-8, the J gene TRBJ2-3; TRBD2 aligns across 16 bases. Germline values: CDR1 SGHTS, CDR2 YDEGEE. The CDR3 length is 18 residues. V shed 3 bases, J shed 1 base, and the junction held 5 bases outside the gene matches. CDR3 loop: CASSYRGTSGGGTDTQYF. The CDR3 DNA reads as TGTGCCAGCAGCTATCGAGGGACTAGCGGGGGGGGCACAGATACGCAGTATTTT.

The rearrangement uses TRBV3-1 (or the pseudogene TRBV3-2) and TRBJ1-1; 8 bases map to TRBD1. V lost 3 bases, J lost 9 bases, and 12 bases stayed unmatched. Looked up from germline, CDR1 is LGHDT and CDR2 is YNNKEL (reference sequence). The CDR3 sequence is 15 residues long. The CDR3 region is CASSQSDRGDRKAFF. Here the CDR3 DNA reads TGTGCCAGCAGCCAGTCCGACAGGGGCGACCGTAAAGCTTTCTTT.

The rearrangement joins TRBV25-1 to TRBJ2-6, with a tentative D call TRBD2 (6 bases). Trimming cost V 8 bases and J 2 bases, with 10 bases left between them. Germline V gives CDR1 MGHDK, CDR2 SYGVNS. CDR3 length: 14 residues. The CDR3 DNA follows: TGTGCCAGCGGGGGGTGGGCTGGGGCCAACGTCCTGACTTTC. Protein product: CASGGWAGANVLTF.

DNA for the CDR3: TGTGCCAGCAGCCCCCAGTGGGAGCAGTACTTC. This gives the protein CASSPQWEQYF. The chain couples TRBV7-9 to TRBJ2-7; D unresolved. Trimming shortened V by 5 bases and J by 7 bases, and 9 bases separated the two germline ends. The CDR3 has 11 amino acids. Germline V gene lookup returns CDR1 SEHNR and CDR2 FQNEAQ (reference sequence).

This chain joins TRBV5-1 and TRBJ2-1; TRBD2 matches at 10 bases. V dropped 4 bases and J dropped 0; count of bases not matched to a gene: 4. CDR3 length: 16 residues. CDR1 SGHRS and CDR2 YFSETQ come from the germline V gene. The CDR3 region is CASSPGLAVSYNEQFF. CDR3 nucleotide sequence: TGCGCCAGCAGCCCTGGACTAGCGGTCTCCTACAATGAGCAGTTCTTC.